The clone carrying this TCR beta chain came up many times. CDR3 length equals 14 residues. From germline, CDR1 is SGHRS and CDR2 YFSETQ. V was trimmed by 4 bases and J by 2 bases, leaving 13 bases between them. The data stem from a study of blood T cells in healthy people across ages. The wider study: Template-switching capture recovered about one barcoded beta molecule per two T cells.

Then a second PCR, running roughly 7 to 11 cycles, was carried out with a sample-barcoded 5' primer and a J-beta primer mix. One entry per CDR3 protein, called by TCRdb with MiXCR from the 5' RACE reads. This sample yields fewer than 2,000,000 distinct CDR3 sequences, of which about 31% are seen a single time; roughly 12% belongs to the top ten. This receptor was identified in a woman under 40 in good health. The specimen sequenced was blood. The chain recombines TRBV5-1 with TRBJ2-7; D perhaps matches TRBD1 (5 bases). DNA of the CDR3: TGCGCCAGCAGCGACCAAACAGGAACCTACGAGCAGTACTTC. Its protein is CASSDQTGTYEQYF.